These 28 T cell receptor beta chains originate from one sample sequenced in a study of blood T cell repertoires in COVID-19. Sequenced by immunoSEQ multiplex PCR; TCRdb stores in-frame clones only, minus some. The table records 150,000 to 200,000 clones, 84% of them present only once. What was sequenced was PBMCs or T cells enriched from blood (not recorded which). Receptor source: a man aged 45-60 years who had recovered from COVID-19.

The V and J genes are TRBV24-1 and TRBJ1-2; no reliable D call. Trimming cost V 3 bases and J 8 bases, with 9 bases left between them. CDR1 KGHDR and CDR2 SFDVKD come from the germline V gene. The CDR3 extends over 12 amino acids. This chain's CDR3 is CATSDPSRGYTF. The CDR3 DNA reads as TGTGCCACCAGTGATCCCTCGCGCGGCTACACCTTC.

The chain recombines TRBV12-3 or TRBV12-4 with TRBJ2-7; D may be TRBD1 (6 bases). The CDR3 is made up of 13 amino acids. V was cut by 5 bases and J by 5 bases, with 13 bases left in between. The CDR3 is CASSVTGIDEQYF. As DNA, the CDR3 is TGTGCCAGCAGTGTAACAGGGATCGACGAGCAGTACTTC.

The chain has TRBV28 and TRBJ2-3; tentative D call: TRBD2 (6 bases). CDR1 MDHEN and CDR2 SYDVKM come from the germline V gene. This CDR3 contains 15 residues. Trimming removed 5 bases at V and 1 base at J, with 13 bases between. The CDR3 DNA reads as TGTGCCAGCAGTCCCAGGGACTGGGGCACAGATACGCAGTATTTT. Its protein product is CASSPRDWGTDTQYF.

The CDR3 coding sequence is TGCGCCAGCAGCCAGTCAAGGCTGCAGGGGGAGACCCAGTACTTC. Its translation: CASSQSRLQGETQYF. The rearrangement links TRBV5-1 to TRBJ2-5; D might be TRBD1 (6 bases). CDR1 and CDR2 from the germline V gene are SGHRS and YFSETQ. The V gene lost 4 bases and the J gene lost 5 bases, with 18 bases spanning the gap. CDR3 length: 15 residues. The whole variable domain, remainder taken from reference TRBV5-1 and TRBJ2-5, is KAGVTQTPRYLIKTRGQQVTLSCSPISGHRSVSWYQQTPGQGLQFLFEYFSETQRNKGNFPGRFSGRQFSNSRSEMNVSTLELGDSALYLCASSQSRLQGETQYFGPGTRLLVL.

The chain carries TRBV11-2 and TRBJ1-2, with TRBD1 matching 9 bases. This CDR3 contains 17 residues. V lost 2 bases, J lost 2 bases, and 9 bases stayed unmatched. Germline CDR1 and CDR2: SGHAT and FQNNGV. The CDR3 sequence: CASSLLRTGDSNYGYTF. The CDR3 DNA is TGTGCCAGCAGCTTATTACGGACAGGGGATTCGAACTATGGCTACACCTTC.

This chain connects TRBV7-9 to TRBJ1-5; 10 positions agree with TRBD1. The CDR3 covers 17 residues. V gave up 5 bases and J gave up 6 bases; unmatched junction bases: 13. The germline V gene has CDR1 SEHNR and CDR2 FQNEAQ (reference sequence). The CDR3 is CASSKSPGTGVAQPQHF. CDR3 nucleotides: TGTGCCAGCAGCAAATCTCCCGGGACAGGGGTGGCTCAGCCCCAGCATTTT.

This chain uses TRBV19 with TRBJ1-4; tentative D call: TRBD1 (6 bases). Germline CDR1 reads LNHDA; CDR2 reads SQIVND (reference sequence). The CDR3 totals 14 residues. Trimming removed 5 bases from V and 3 bases from J, with 10 bases in between. The CDR3 bases are TGTGCCAGTAGTCCAGGGGCAGCTAATGAAAAACTGTTTTTT. It is translated as CASSPGAANEKLFF.

This rearrangement joins TRBV2 to TRBJ1-3, with D perhaps matching TRBD1 (5 bases). V dropped 6 bases and J dropped 4 bases, with 13 bases sitting between them. The CDR3 runs 14 residues. Germline V CDR1 and CDR2: SNHLY, FYNNEI. The CDR3 region is CASSAGPTGNTIYF. CDR3 sequence (DNA): TGTGCCAGCAGCGCGGGGCCAACGGGAAACACCATATATTTT.

This rearrangement joins TRBV5-1 to TRBJ2-3; D is uncertain. The V and J ends lost 1 base and 6 bases respectively, with 15 bases between them. CDR1 SGHRS and CDR2 YFSETQ come from the germline V gene. The CDR3 extends over 15 amino acids. The CDR3 protein is CASSLSTPTPDTQYF. The DNA for the CDR3 is TGCGCCAGCAGCTTGTCGACTCCCACCCCGGATACGCAGTATTTT.

This sequence joins TRBV7-9 and TRBJ2-7; 10 bases are shared with TRBD1. The length of the CDR3 is 13 residues. CDR1 and CDR2 from the germline V gene are SEHNR and FQNEAQ (reference sequence). The V segment lost 10 bases and the J segment 8 bases; nucleotides outside the gene matches: 11. The CDR3 DNA sequence: TGTGCCACCGACACAGGGACAGGGGATAAGCAGTACTTC. Encoded protein: CATDTGTGDKQYF.

This sequence joins TRBV27 and TRBJ1-5; 7 nucleotides line up with TRBD1. Germline values: CDR1 MNHEY, CDR2 SMNVEV (reference sequence). The ends lost 3 bases at V and 6 bases at J; junction bases unmatched: 8. This CDR3 has 15 residues. The CDR3 region has the DNA TGTGCCAGCAGTTTCGACAGGGAGAGGGGTCAGCCCCAGCATTTT. This gives the protein CASSFDRERGQPQHF.

V is TRBV18 and J is TRBJ1-1, with D maybe TRBD1 (6 bases). This CDR3 has 14 residues. From germline, CDR1 is KGHSH and CDR2 LQKENI. With 4 bases removed from V and 2 bases from J, the gap between germline ends came to 11 bases. CDR3 protein: CASSLGQFNTEAFF. In DNA form, the CDR3 reads TGTGCCAGCTCACTCGGACAGTTTAACACTGAAGCTTTCTTT.

The chain couples TRBV28 to TRBJ1-4, with D tentatively TRBD1 (5 bases). The CDR3 covers 19 residues. The ends were cut back, 3 bases at V and 8 bases at J, with 28 bases in the middle. Germline V gene data show CDR1 as MDHEN and CDR2 as SYDVKM. The CDR3 protein is CASSFGTPYTWGSFEKLFF. Here the CDR3 DNA reads TGTGCCAGCAGTTTCGGGACTCCATATACCTGGGGGTCTTTCGAAAAACTGTTTTTT.

The V and J genes are TRBV5-6 and TRBJ2-7; 7 bases match TRBD1. There are 15 residues in the CDR3. Germline CDR1 SGHDT, CDR2 YYEEEE. J was trimmed by 1 base and V by 1 base; bases with no gene match: 5. CDR3 DNA sequence: TGTGCCAGCAGCTTGACAGGGGCGGTATCCTACGAGCAGTACTTC. Amino acid sequence: CASSLTGAVSYEQYF.

This clone was picked up a small number of times. The gene calls are TRBV2 and TRBJ2-1, with a possible D match to TRBD1 (6 bases). Per germline, CDR1 SNHLY and CDR2 FYNNEI. The V gene lost 11 bases and the J gene lost 8 bases, with 19 bases spanning the gap. The CDR3 totals 13 residues. DNA of the CDR3: TGTGCCTCTCGCAGGGACATTGGCGATGAGCAGTTCTTC. It translates to CASRRDIGDEQFF.

The V gene is TRBV28, the J gene TRBJ2-5; possible D gene TRBD1, 5 bases. The CDR3 sequence is 16 residues long. Germline CDR1 reads MDHEN; CDR2 reads SYDVKM. V was trimmed by 4 bases and J by 0 bases, leaving 15 bases between them. As DNA, the CDR3 is TGTGCCAGCAGTTATTCGCAACAGGTGGACCAAGAGACCCAGTACTTC. It translates to CASSYSQQVDQETQYF.

The J gene is TRBJ1-1, the V gene TRBV2; no definite D call. CDR1 and CDR2 (germline): SNHLY, FYNNEI. V shed 4 bases and J shed 1 base, with 7 bases lying between them. CDR3 size: 13 residues. CDR3 DNA: TGTGCCAGCAGTGCAGGTAAGAACACTGAAGCTTTCTTT. Translating it yields CASSAGKNTEAFF. Full variable domain (missing parts from reference TRBV2 and TRBJ1-1): EPEVTQTPSHQVTQMGQEVILRCVPISNHLYFYWYRQILGQKVEFLVSFYNNEISEKSEIFDDQFSVERPDGSNFTLKIRSTKLEDSAMYFCASSAGKNTEAFFGQGTRLTVV.

The chain carries TRBV27 and TRBJ1-2, with 9 positions matching TRBD1. Germline trimming cut 8 bases from V and 6 bases from J; bases unmatched to any gene: 7. This CDR3 comprises 13 residues. Germline loops: CDR1 MNHEY, CDR2 SMNVEV (reference sequence). CDR3 region: CASRTGERNGYTF. As DNA, the CDR3 is TGTGCCAGCCGGACAGGGGAACGAAATGGCTACACCTTC.

The chain combines TRBV11-2 with TRBJ2-1; possible D gene TRBD1, 6 bases. The germline V gene encodes CDR1 SGHAT and CDR2 FQNNGV. Deletions cut 0 bases from V and 10 bases from J, with 16 bases between. The CDR3 has 15 residues. CDR3 region: CASSLEQGFRGEQFF. The CDR3 bases are TGTGCCAGCAGCTTAGAACAGGGATTCCGAGGAGAGCAGTTCTTC.

A note on this clone: Other DNA sequences in the sample encode the same CDR3. V and J are TRBV5-1 and TRBJ1-1; D is possibly TRBD1 (5 bases). V dropped 4 bases and J dropped 1 base, with 14 bases sitting between them. The CDR3 contains 15 residues. Germline lookup yields CDR1 SGHRS and CDR2 YFSETQ. The CDR3 sequence: CASSPGAGGNTEAFF. CDR3 DNA: TGCGCCAGCAGCCCAGGCGCGGGGGGGAACACTGAAGCTTTCTTT.

This sequence joins TRBV20-1 and TRBJ1-6; possible D gene TRBD1, 5 bases. Germline V gives CDR1 DFQATT, CDR2 SNEGSKA (reference sequence). This CDR3 is built from 11 residues. V gave up 2 bases and J gave up 13 bases, with 9 bases separating them. This CDR3 reads CSARRGGPLHF. CDR3 sequence (DNA): TGCAGTGCTAGAAGGGGAGGGCCCCTCCACTTT.

The chain recombines TRBV18 with TRBJ1-6, with TRBD1 matching 10 bases. With V trimmed by 8 bases and J by 0 bases, 1 base remained unmatched. Germline V lookup: CDR1 KGHSH, CDR2 LQKENI. CDR3 length: 15 amino acids. CDR3 sequence: CASRTGGSYNSPLHF. The CDR3 DNA is TGTGCCAGCCGGACAGGGGGCTCCTATAATTCACCCCTCCACTTT.

The V gene is TRBV3-1 (or the pseudogene TRBV3-2), the J gene TRBJ1-4, with 7 bases identical to TRBD1. Looked up from germline, CDR1 is LGHDT and CDR2 is YNNKEL (reference sequence). V gave up 4 bases and J gave up 10 bases; unmatched junction bases: 6. This CDR3 spans 13 amino acids. In nucleotides, the CDR3 is TGTGCCAGCAGCCGTGACAGGGCGGGAAAACTGTTTTTT. Translation gives CASSRDRAGKLFF.

The chain recombines TRBV7-9 with TRBJ1-2; D gene uncertain. The CDR3 contains 13 residues. The germline V gene encodes CDR1 SEHNR and CDR2 FQNEAQ (reference sequence). The V end lost 5 bases, the J end lost 8 bases, and 15 bases lay between the germline ends. The CDR3 DNA reads as TGTGCCAGCAGCCCCCGTGGTGGGCTGGGCTACACCTTC. Encoded protein: CASSPRGGLGYTF.

The V gene is TRBV12-3 or TRBV12-4, the J gene TRBJ1-2; TRBD1 aligns across 7 bases. V was pared by 5 bases and J by 5 bases, with 5 bases of the junction left unmatched. This CDR3 contains 13 residues. CDR3 nucleotides: TGTGCCAGCAGTCCCGACAGGGAGTATGGCTACACCTTC. Amino acids: CASSPDREYGYTF.

This rearrangement joins TRBV29-1 to TRBJ1-4; TRBD1 might be the D (5 bases). CDR3 length: 13 amino acids. Germline V gene lookup returns CDR1 SQVTM and CDR2 ANQGSEA. The germline V and J ends were trimmed by 7 bases and 7 bases, with 16 bases remaining between them. The CDR3 loop is CSARGGVSEKLFF. Written as DNA, the CDR3 is TGCAGCGCAAGGGGTGGCGTTAGTGAAAAACTGTTTTTT. The complete variable domain, with remaining parts taken from reference TRBV29-1 and TRBJ1-4, reads SAVISQKPSRDICQRGTSLTIQCQVDSQVTMMFWYRQQPGQSLTLIATANQGSEATYESGFVIDKFPISRPNLTFSTLTVSNMSPEDSSIYLCSARGGVSEKLFFGSGTQLSVL.

V is TRBV2 and J is TRBJ1-1; a weak D match, TRBD1 (5 bases). There are 13 residues in the CDR3. CDR1 is SNHLY, CDR2 FYNNEI, per germline. V was trimmed by 1 base and J by 6 bases, leaving 9 bases between them. CDR3 loop: CASSEGGRPEAFF. DNA for the CDR3: TGTGCCAGCAGTGAAGGGGGCCGGCCTGAAGCTTTCTTT.

The chain has TRBV28 and TRBJ2-7, with D unresolved. V was clipped by 8 bases and J by 4 bases, with 9 bases between them. From germline, CDR1 is MDHEN and CDR2 SYDVKM. The CDR3 is 11 amino acids. DNA of the CDR3: TGTGCCAGCGGGCATGAGTACGAGCAGTACTTC. It codes for CASGHEYEQYF. Drawing the rest from reference TRBV28 and TRBJ2-7, the complete variable domain is DVKVTQSSRYLVKRTGEKVFLECVQDMDHENMFWYRQDPGLGLRLIYFSYDVKMKEKGDIPEGYSVSREKKERFSLILESASTNQTSMYLCASGHEYEQYFGPGTRLTVT.